The source of this T cell receptor (beta chain) is a study of CD8 T cells in ankylosing spondylitis. In germline, CDR1 is DFQATT, CDR2 SNEGSKA (reference sequence). Deletions cut 5 bases from V and 0 bases from J, with 13 bases between. The CDR3 spans 14 residues. By share, this clonotype counts as medium-sized. As yet, its antigen is unknown. Study-wide findings and caveats: Earlier studies detected some motif variants in reactive arthritis synovial fluid and blood. Researchers report that disease-linked clones proved CD8+ and relatively rare in peripheral blood. About 8 highly homologous variants made up a TCR beta motif, and this motif appeared characteristic of ankylosing spondylitis blood.

Researchers built TCR beta libraries using quantitative 5'-RACE with molecular barcodes. TCRdb redid the calling of the 5' RACE reads with MiXCR, one entry per CDR3 protein. The repertoire includes about 240,000 distinct CDR3 sequences, 8% to 11% of them detected once, and less than 3% sits in the top ten. This clonotype was obtained from a male donor with ankylosing spondylitis or in good health (not recorded which). The sequencing input was blood, either unsorted or a sorted T cell fraction (not recorded which). This chain links TRBV20-1 with TRBJ1-2; possibly TRBD1 for D (6 bases). The chain's CDR3 is CSAPHRDSNYGYTF. The CDR3 DNA follows: TGCAGTGCTCCCCACAGGGACTCTAACTATGGCTACACCTTC.